This TCR beta chain was sequenced in a study of liver allograft versus peripheral blood T cells. About the research overall: Transplanted-liver T cell receptor repertoires were compared with recipients' peripheral blood repertoires.

Per the germline V gene, CDR1 is MNHNS and CDR2 is SASEGT. The V end was cut by 6 bases, the J end by 2 bases, with 6 bases between. This CDR3 is built from 12 residues. This clonotype is classed as medium-sized (0.01 to 0.1%). The antigen is unknown. Study outcomes and limitations: Repertoires found inside liver allografts reportedly differed from T cell receptor repertoires in peripheral blood.

Using its own MiXCR run on the reads, TCRdb lists one record per CDR3 protein. The sample has 6,200 or so distinct CDR3 sequences; roughly a sixth are singletons. The rearrangement joins TRBV6-1 to TRBJ2-3; unclear D gene. This receptor was taken from a human patient who had a liver transplant. Some T cells may be provided by the graft donor. The CDR3 DNA is TGTGCCAGCAGGATCACCACAGATACGCAGTATTTT. This codes for CASRITTDTQYF.